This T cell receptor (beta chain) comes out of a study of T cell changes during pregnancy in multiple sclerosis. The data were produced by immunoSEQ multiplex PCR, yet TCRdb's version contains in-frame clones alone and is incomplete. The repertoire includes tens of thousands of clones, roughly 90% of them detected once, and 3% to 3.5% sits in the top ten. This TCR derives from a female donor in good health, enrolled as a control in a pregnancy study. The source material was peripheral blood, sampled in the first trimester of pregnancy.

This CDR3 is CASSPRGLAGGLYNEQFF. For the CDR3, the DNA is TGTGCCAGCAGCCCCCGTGGACTAGCGGGAGGTCTGTACAATGAGCAGTTCTTC. This sequence joins TRBV7-9 and TRBJ2-1, with TRBD2 matching 14 bases. The CDR3 has 18 residues. Per germline, CDR1 SEHNR and CDR2 FQNEAQ (reference sequence). V was pared by 5 bases and J by 4 bases, with 10 bases of the junction left unmatched. The full variable domain, with the rest looked up from reference TRBV7-9 and TRBJ2-1, is DTGVSQNPRHKITKRGQNVTFRCDPISEHNRLYWYRQTLGQGPEFLTYFQNEAQLEKSRLLSDRFSAERPKGSFSTLEIQRTEQGDSAMYLCASSPRGLAGGLYNEQFFGPGTRLTVL.